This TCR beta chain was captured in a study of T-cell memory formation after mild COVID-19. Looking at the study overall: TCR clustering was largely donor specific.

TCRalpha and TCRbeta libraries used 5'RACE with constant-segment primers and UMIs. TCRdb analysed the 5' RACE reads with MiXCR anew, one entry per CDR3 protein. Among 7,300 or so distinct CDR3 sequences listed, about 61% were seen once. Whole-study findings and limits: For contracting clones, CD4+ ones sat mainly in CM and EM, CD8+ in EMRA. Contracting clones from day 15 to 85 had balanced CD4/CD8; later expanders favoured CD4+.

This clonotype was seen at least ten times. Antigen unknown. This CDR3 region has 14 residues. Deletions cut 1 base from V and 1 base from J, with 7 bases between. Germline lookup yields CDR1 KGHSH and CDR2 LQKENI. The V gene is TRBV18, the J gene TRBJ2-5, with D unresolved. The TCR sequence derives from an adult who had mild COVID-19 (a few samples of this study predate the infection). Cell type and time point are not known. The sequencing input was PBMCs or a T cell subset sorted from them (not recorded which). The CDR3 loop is CASSPLSTQETQYF. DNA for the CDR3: TGTGCCAGCTCACCACTCAGTACCCAAGAGACCCAGTACTTC.